Reported below is one T cell receptor beta chain. The specificity of this receptor is unknown. No much larger clonotype is one base removed from it; base qualities were not supplied. For sequencing of the TCRbeta CDR3 region, genomic DNA was extracted from the sorted cells. The immunoSEQ Assay was used to sequence the TCRbeta CDR3 regions. The table comes from immuneACCESS by way of TCRdb, which keeps in-frame sequences with V and J called. Part of the clones is missing from these tables; in studies checked, under half for an unresolved V gene and the rest for unknown reasons. The table for this sample lists over 55,000 clones; 80% to 85% of them were counted only once. Of the sample, around 0.77% is held by the ten largest clones. This sample was included in a study of OX40 agonist ivuxolimab in advanced cancers. Some background on the complete study: Ivuxolimab was a fully human IgG2 agonistic monoclonal antibody targeting the costimulatory receptor OX40 (CD134). A male proportion of around 81% and a mean age of about 60 years, ranging from about 23 to 90, were recorded for the dose-escalation cohort. Partial responses occurred in three dose-escalation patients: two with cutaneous melanoma and one with hepatocellular carcinoma. Intravenous ivuxolimab was administered to patients every 2 weeks at six dose levels: 0.01, 0.1, 0.3, 1.5, 3 and 10 mg/kg. Of the approximately 50 dose-escalation patients, hepatocellular carcinoma was present in 19, melanoma in around 15, renal cell carcinoma in 9 and head and neck cancer in 9. The paper covers the monotherapy dose-escalation part of the phase I ivuxolimab trial, which included N ≈ 52 patients. Patients were allowed to have had prior anti-PD-1, anti-PD-L1 or anti-CTLA-4 therapy, and approximately 40% of the dose-escalation patients had been treated with checkpoint inhibitors. The point of sequencing TCRbeta in the periphery was to test whether ivuxolimab changed TCR sequence diversity and drove clonal T-cell expansion.

The trial excluded patients who had a history of autoimmune disease or who were on systemic immunosuppression. Peripheral blood for TCR sequencing was collected from all dose cohorts at baseline, on cycle 4 day 1, and on cycle 7 day 1. Samples came from an open-label, multicenter, first-in-human phase I dose-escalation trial of ivuxolimab. Adults with locally advanced or metastatic head and neck squamous cell, hepatocellular, melanoma or renal cell carcinoma were enrolled in the trial. Before TCR sequencing, CD4+ T cells and CD8+ T cells were sorted from peripheral blood as separate populations. On the study overall, not on this receptor specifically: Which antigens the clonally expanded peripheral T cells were specific for was not determined. In partial responders in the 0.1-3.0 mg/kg groups, normalized peripheral clonal expansion was found to be among the lowest, especially among CD8+ T cells. After ivuxolimab, more expanded clones were found on average in CD8+ T cells than in CD4+ T cells. Low levels of normalized T-cell clonal expansion were also seen in some nonresponding patients. Clonal expansion of both CD4+ and CD8+ blood T cells was observed from baseline to week 6 at doses 0.1 to 3.0 mg/kg.

The origin of this receptor is an adult with an advanced solid tumor such as melanoma, head and neck, liver or kidney cancer. The input for sequencing was CD4+ or CD8+ T cells sorted from blood, taken in a trial of the OX40 agonist ivuxolimab.

The DNA sequence is given as TGTGCCAGCAGTCTGGGACAAGGGGAGACCCAGTACTTC. This translates into CASSLGQGETQYF. The chain is encoded by TRBV27 joined to TRBJ2-5, with TRBD1 perhaps the D gene, on 6 matching bases. V gives up 5 bases and J gives up 5 bases, and the segment between their germline ends measures 12 bases. The germline V gene (reference sequence) provides CDR1 MNHEY and CDR2 SMNVEV. CDR3 length: 13 amino acids, cysteine to phenylalanine. Only CDR3 DNA remains: 39 bases, in frame from the first base.